This T cell receptor (beta chain) stems from a study of CD8+CD57+ T cells in acquired aplastic anemia. Patients selected for sequencing had displayed CD8+CD57+ cell expansion by flow cytometry. The germline V and J ends were trimmed by 4 bases and 7 bases, with 11 bases remaining between them. Germline-derived CDR1 and CDR2 are LGHDT and YNNKEL (reference sequence). CDR3 length equals 13 residues. Study outcomes and limitations: Patients and controls were not found to differ significantly in CD8+ Simpson's diversity.

Genomic DNA templated the TCR beta VDJ and CDR3 profiling. TCRdb independently ran MiXCR on the reads; one entry per CDR3 protein. Found here are around 430,000 distinct CDR3 sequences, more than 25% of them singletons; the top ten hold 0.7% to 1%. Points on this clonotype: Its antigen is undetermined.

Source material: sorted CD4+, CD8+, or CD8+CD57+ T cells (not recorded which) from PBMCs. This chain connects TRBV3-1 to TRBJ2-1; D is unresolved. The receptor was derived from a human donor with aplastic anemia. In DNA, the CDR3 is TGTGCCAGCAGCCTTGGGTATGGGAATGAGCAGTTCTTC. Encoded protein: CASSLGYGNEQFF.